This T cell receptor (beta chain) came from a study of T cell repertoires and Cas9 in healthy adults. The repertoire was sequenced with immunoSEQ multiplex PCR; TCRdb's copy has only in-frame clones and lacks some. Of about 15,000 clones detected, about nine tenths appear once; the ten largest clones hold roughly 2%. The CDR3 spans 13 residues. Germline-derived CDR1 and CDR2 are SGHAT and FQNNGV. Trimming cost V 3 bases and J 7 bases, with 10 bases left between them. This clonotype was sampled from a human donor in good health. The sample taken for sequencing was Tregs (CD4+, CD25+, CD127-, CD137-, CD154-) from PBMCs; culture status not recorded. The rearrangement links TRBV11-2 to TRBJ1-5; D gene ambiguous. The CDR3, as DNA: TGTGCCAGCAGCTTGGGGATTAGCCAGCCCCAGCATTTT. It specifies CASSLGISQPQHF.